This paragraph covers one TCR beta chain sequence. The sample originates from a study of OX40 agonist ivuxolimab in advanced cancers. Study context: Of the patients, three showed partial responses, one with hepatocellular carcinoma and two with cutaneous melanoma.

V was clipped by 2 bases and J by 8 bases, with 12 bases between them. Germline assignment: CDR1 MNHEY and CDR2 SVGAGI. CDR3 length: 13 amino acids. Profiling relied on immunoSEQ multiplex PCR, and the TCRdb table lists in-frame clones only, not all of them. The sample contains some 33,000 clones, around 90% of which appear only once. This TCR was sampled from an adult with an advanced solid tumor such as melanoma, head and neck, liver or kidney cancer. The source material was CD4+ or CD8+ T cells sorted from blood, sampled in a trial of the OX40 agonist ivuxolimab. The chain carries TRBV6-5 and TRBJ1-2; D possibly corresponds to TRBD1 (6 bases). CDR3 region: CASSYEGVNGYTF. DNA for the CDR3: TGTGCCAGCAGTTACGAGGGGGTCAACGGCTACACCTTC.